These 32 T cell receptor beta chains came from one sample sequenced in a study of blood T cells in healthy people across ages. Then a second PCR, running about 6 to 11 cycles, was carried out with a sample-barcoded 5' primer and a J-beta primer mix. MiXCR, run by TCRdb on the 5' RACE reads, gives a single entry per CDR3 protein. The sample consists of about 930,000 distinct CDR3 sequences, about 28% of them appearing once. This sample was also put to use in a study of T cells of mothers and their children.

Sequencing was carried out using blood. These receptors were obtained from a woman aged 40 to 55 in good health.

The chain is built from TRBV29-1 and TRBJ2-7, with D perhaps being TRBD1 or TRBD2 (5 bases each). Germline values: CDR1 SQVTM, CDR2 ANQGSEA. V was pared by 5 bases and J by 3 bases, with 8 bases between. The CDR3 is 11 amino acids. CDR3 in amino acids: CSVCGGYEQYF. The CDR3 nucleotides are TGCAGCGTTTGTGGGGGCTACGAGCAGTACTTC.

This clonotype showed up just a few times. Just one base apart from a much larger clone, this may be a read error. This chain uses TRBV24-1 with TRBJ2-3; D remains ambiguous. This CDR3 is 14 amino acids long. The germline V and J ends were trimmed by 0 bases and 4 bases, with 7 bases remaining between them. Per the germline V gene, CDR1 is KGHDR and CDR2 is SFDVKD. The CDR3 sequence is CATSDLRAADTQYF. In nucleotides, the CDR3 is TGTGCCACCAGTGATTTGCGGGCAGCAGATACGCAGTATTTT.

This clonotype was found a few times. The V and J genes are TRBV3-1 and TRBJ2-7; the match to TRBD1 covers 7 bases. V shed 2 bases and J 7 bases; nucleotides not matched to a gene: 11. The CDR3 length is 15 residues. Germline loops: CDR1 LGHDT, CDR2 YNNKEL (reference sequence). CDR3 loop: CASSQPPTGTNEQYF. DNA for the CDR3: TGTGCCAGCAGCCAACCTCCGACAGGGACGAATGAGCAGTACTTC.

This clonotype was picked up a small number of times. The chain joins TRBV5-6 to TRBJ1-1; the D is unclear. Between the trimmed V and J ends, which lost 3 bases and 3 bases, there was a span of 15 bases. CDR3 size: 15 residues. From germline, CDR1 is SGHDT and CDR2 YYEEEE. The CDR3 region is CASSSVPREDTEAFF. Here the CDR3 DNA reads TGTGCCAGCAGCTCCGTTCCAAGGGAAGACACTGAAGCTTTCTTT.

The V call is TRBV6-6, the J call TRBJ1-5, with TRBD1 matching 7 bases. V lost 7 bases to trimming and J lost 3 bases; unmatched junction nucleotides: 6. CDR3 size: 14 residues. The germline V gene encodes CDR1 MNHNY and CDR2 SVGAGI (reference sequence). In DNA form, the CDR3 reads TGTGCCAGCAAGACAGGGACACCCAATCAGCCCCAGCATTTT. Encoded protein: CASKTGTPNQPQHF.

As concerns this clonotype: A much larger clonotype is one base distant, so this may be a read error. The chain recombines TRBV28 with TRBJ2-7; D assignment may be TRBD1 or TRBD2 (5 bases each). CDR1 MDHEN and CDR2 SYDVKM come from the germline V gene. CDR3 length equals 15 residues. V lost 3 bases, J lost 5 bases, and 17 bases lay in between. The CDR3 sequence is CASSLGSSGRNEQYF. The CDR3 nucleotides read TGTGCCAGCAGTTTGGGGTCATCAGGGAGAAACGAGCAGTACTTC.

Many counts were recorded for this clonotype. The chain combines TRBV4-3 with TRBJ1-2; D uncertain. The CDR3 loop spans 13 amino acids. Germline values: CDR1 LGHNA, CDR2 YSLEER. V was pared by 1 base and J by 7 bases, with 10 bases between. This CDR3 reads CASSQAKGSGYTF. In DNA form, the CDR3 reads TGCGCCAGCAGCCAAGCGAAGGGTAGTGGCTACACCTTC.

The chain is built from TRBV28 and TRBJ2-7; D uncertain. Germline assignment: CDR1 MDHEN and CDR2 SYDVKM. The CDR3 covers 14 residues. V gave up 1 base and J gave up 2 bases, with 9 bases separating them. Here the CDR3 DNA reads TGTGCCAGCAGTTTATCGGCGGAACCCTACGAGCAGTACTTC. The encoded protein is CASSLSAEPYEQYF. The variable domain in full, completed from reference TRBV28 and TRBJ2-7, reads DVKVTQSSRYLVKRTGEKVFLECVQDMDHENMFWYRQDPGLGLRLIYFSYDVKMKEKGDIPEGYSVSREKKERFSLILESASTNQTSMYLCASSLSAEPYEQYFGPGTRLTVT.

This clonotype showed up just a few times. CDR3 coding DNA: TGCAGCGTTGTGGGGACGGGGAACACTGAAGCTTTCTTT. Protein product: CSVVGTGNTEAFF. The genes are TRBV29-1 and TRBJ1-1; D is possibly TRBD1 (5 bases). This CDR3 comprises 13 residues. CDR1 SQVTM and CDR2 ANQGSEA come from the germline V gene. The ends were cut back, 4 bases at V and 1 base at J, with 10 bases in the middle.

V gene TRBV5-1 combines with J gene TRBJ2-1; D remains ambiguous. CDR1 is SGHRS and CDR2 is YFSETQ in the germline V gene. The CDR3 is 14 amino acids. V was cut by 0 bases and J by 2 bases, with 6 bases left in between. CDR3 loop: CASSLGRPYNEQFF. CDR3 nucleotides: TGCGCCAGCAGCTTGGGCAGACCCTACAATGAGCAGTTCTTC.

V and J are TRBV6-1 and TRBJ2-2; tentatively, D is TRBD1 (5 bases). With 2 bases removed from V and 5 bases from J, the gap between germline ends came to 9 bases. Germline CDR1 reads MNHNS; CDR2 reads SASEGT. The CDR3 spans 14 residues. The CDR3 spells CASSELPGTGELFF. In DNA form, the CDR3 reads TGTGCCAGCAGTGAACTCCCAGGGACCGGGGAGCTGTTTTTT.

This clonotype showed up just a few times. The chain recombines TRBV27 with TRBJ2-3, with D perhaps TRBD1 (6 bases). V shed 5 bases and J shed 10 bases, with 13 bases lying between them. Looked up from germline, CDR1 is MNHEY and CDR2 is SMNVEV (reference sequence). CDR3 length equals 12 residues. CDR3 amino acids: CASSQTGFSQYF. In DNA, the CDR3 is TGTGCCAGCAGTCAAACAGGGTTCTCGCAGTATTTT.

This clonotype has only a few counts. The chain joins TRBV5-1 to TRBJ2-5; D is unresolved. Germline assignment: CDR1 SGHRS and CDR2 YFSETQ. Trimming shortened V by 2 bases and J by 11 bases, and 19 bases separated the two germline ends. The length of the CDR3 is 14 residues. CDR3 coding DNA: TGCGCCAGCAGCTTTATGAGTCCCGTCGATGAGCAGTACTTC. This sequence encodes CASSFMSPVDEQYF.

This clonotype has more than one count but fewer than ten. The V and J genes are TRBV9 and TRBJ1-1; D not resolved. The V gene's germline CDR1 is SGDLS and CDR2 YYNGEE. V gave up 0 bases and J gave up 6 bases, with 9 bases separating them. The CDR3 has 13 residues. As DNA, the CDR3 is TGTGCCAGCAGCGTAGAGATGATATCTGAAGCTTTCTTT. Protein product: CASSVEMISEAFF.

The chain has TRBV20-1 and TRBJ1-1; possible D gene TRBD1, 6 bases. The CDR3 extends over 12 amino acids. Trimming removed 4 bases from V and 2 bases from J, with 8 bases in between. Germline lookup yields CDR1 DFQATT and CDR2 SNEGSKA (reference sequence). CDR3 in amino acids: CSAIGTNTEAFF. The DNA of the CDR3 is TGCAGTGCTATAGGGACAAACACTGAAGCTTTCTTT.

This clonotype was detected only a few times. The CDR3 protein is CASSLDSGVHYEQYF. CDR3 sequence (DNA): TGTGCCAGCAGCTTAGATAGCGGGGTACACTACGAGCAGTACTTC. The chain links TRBV7-2 to TRBJ2-5, with TRBD2 identical over 8 bases. The end of the DNA is better explained by TRBJ2-7, so the J call may be wrong. Germline CDR1 SGHTA, CDR2 FQGNSA. The CDR3 runs to 15 residues.

Notes on this clonotype: A read error is possible here, since a much larger clone lies one base away. The rearrangement uses TRBV10-3 and TRBJ1-2; 7 bases agree with TRBD1. Germline V gene data show CDR1 as ENHRY and CDR2 as SYGVKD. The CDR3 loop spans 16 amino acids. CDR3 sequence (DNA): TGTGCCATCAGGGGGGGACAGACCGCCCTTAACTGTGGCTACACCTTC. Translating it yields CAIRGGQTALNCGYTF.

As concerns this clonotype: The germline gene is not matched at one end of the junction; a read error may be the cause. The CDR3 protein is CGAKIHGQGNQPQHF. The CDR3 DNA follows: TGCGGTGCTAAGATTCATGGACAAGGCAATCAGCCCCAGCATTTT. This rearrangement joins TRBV20-1 to TRBJ1-5; D perhaps matches TRBD1 (5 bases). Germline V gives CDR1 DFQATT, CDR2 SNEGSKA (reference sequence). There are 15 residues in the CDR3.

The chain couples TRBV6-4 to TRBJ2-3; no firm D call. The CDR3 contains 13 residues. Deletions cut 2 bases from V and 6 bases from J, with 9 bases between. In germline, CDR1 is MRHNA, CDR2 SNTAGT. This chain's CDR3 is CASSDTQADTQYF. For the CDR3, the DNA is TGTGCCAGCAGTGACACCCAGGCGGATACGCAGTATTTT.

V gene TRBV7-2 combines with J gene TRBJ2-3; D perhaps matches TRBD1 (7 bases). V lost 5 bases to trimming and J lost 7 bases, with 19 bases between them. The CDR3 runs to 15 residues. Germline loops: CDR1 SGHTA, CDR2 FQGNSA. For the CDR3, the DNA is TGTGCCAGCAGCACCAACAGGGGAGGAGGGTATACGCAGTATTTT. It yields the protein CASSTNRGGGYTQYF.

The rearrangement uses TRBV5-5 and TRBJ2-3; 8 nucleotides match TRBD1. The CDR3 totals 12 residues. The junction had 8 bases not matched to a gene; V was cut back by 4 bases and J by 13 bases. The germline CDR1 and CDR2 sequences are SGHKS and YYEKEE (reference sequence). This chain's CDR3 is CASSRDRGREYF. The CDR3 DNA sequence: TGTGCCAGCAGCCGCGACAGGGGAAGGGAGTATTTT.

This clonotype showed up many times. The rearrangement uses TRBV12-3 or TRBV12-4 and TRBJ1-1; D remains unclear. This CDR3 spans 13 amino acids. Deletions cut 3 bases from V and 5 bases from J, with 10 bases between. Here the CDR3 reads CASSFNDWTEAFF. The CDR3 coding sequence is TGTGCCAGCAGTTTCAACGACTGGACTGAAGCTTTCTTT.

This clonotype was seen many times. This chain connects TRBV12-3 or TRBV12-4 to TRBJ1-2; the D gene is possibly TRBD1 (5 bases). Trimming left V 3 bases short and J 4 bases short, with 9 bases between. This CDR3 spans 13 amino acids. The CDR3 bases are TGTGCCAGCAGTTTTCGGGACGGCTATGGCTACACCTTC. Residues: CASSFRDGYGYTF.

This clonotype appeared many times. The gene calls are TRBV12-3 or TRBV12-4 and TRBJ2-1, with TRBD2 matching 7 bases. With 4 bases clipped from V and 0 bases from J, the junction kept 9 bases outside the gene matches. The CDR3 contains 17 residues. The CDR3 DNA reads TGTGCCAGCAGTTCACCGGGACTATCAAGCTCCTACAATGAGCAGTTCTTC. This codes for CASSSPGLSSSYNEQFF.

The chain joins TRBV18 to TRBJ1-1, with TRBD1 matching over 10 bases. The CDR3 contains 15 residues. Unmatched junction bases numbered 4, after V lost 4 bases and J lost 2 bases. Germline assignment: CDR1 KGHSH and CDR2 LQKENI. This CDR3 is CASSLTTGGNTEAFF. The CDR3 DNA reads TGTGCCAGCTCACTCACGACAGGGGGCAACACTGAAGCTTTCTTT.

The V call is TRBV7-2, the J call TRBJ2-7; D may be TRBD2 (6 bases). This CDR3 region has 14 residues. From germline, CDR1 is SGHTA and CDR2 FQGNSA. With 0 bases removed from V and 10 bases from J, the gap between germline ends came to 16 bases. CDR3 DNA: TGTGCCAGCAGCTTAGCGGGGGGACGGGAGACCCAGTACGTC. This encodes CASSLAGGRETQYV.

This clonotype has a handful of counts. This clone may be a read error of a much larger clone one base away. The J gene is TRBJ2-6, the V gene TRBV12-3 or TRBV12-4, with D tentatively TRBD1 (7 bases). This CDR3 spans 15 amino acids. The CDR3 coding sequence is TGTGCCAGCAGTGTGACAGGGTCGGGGGCCAACGTCCGGACTTTC. It codes for CASSVTGSGANVRTF.

The J gene is TRBJ2-3, the V gene TRBV7-9; D is perhaps TRBD1 or TRBD2 (6 bases each). CDR3 length: 15 residues. CDR1 is SEHNR, CDR2 FQNEAQ, per germline (reference sequence). Trimming shortened V by 5 bases and J by 0 bases, and 12 bases separated the two germline ends. Here the CDR3 reads CASSPWGASTDTQYF. CDR3 in DNA: TGTGCCAGCAGCCCCTGGGGGGCCAGCACAGATACGCAGTATTTT.

This clonotype was seen just once. Since a much larger clone is just one base distant, this may be a read error. The J gene is TRBJ1-1, the V gene TRBV29-1; TRBD1 aligns across 7 bases. Germline V gene data show CDR1 as SQVTM and CDR2 as ANQGSEA. This CDR3 is 13 amino acids long. CDR3 in amino acids: CSAKGRDSTGAFF. In DNA, the CDR3 is TGCAGCGCCAAAGGCCGGGACAGTACTGGAGCTTTCTTT.

Of note for this clonotype: Being one base from a much bigger clone, this may be a read error. The V gene is TRBV6-5, the J gene TRBJ2-6; D is ambiguous. Germline V gene lookup returns CDR1 MNHEY and CDR2 SVGAGI. This CDR3 contains 16 residues. CDR3 sequence reads: CATRLGLASEANVLTF. The CDR3 coding sequence is TGTGCCACGCGTCTGGGTCTCGCCTCTGAGGCCAACGTCCTGACTTTC.

This clonotype was seen at least ten times. The CDR3 protein is CSALPGGSSYEQYF. Here the CDR3 DNA reads TGCAGTGCTTTACCCGGGGGGAGCTCCTACGAGCAGTACTTC. The rearrangement links TRBV20-1 to TRBJ2-7; 7 nucleotides align to TRBD2. The CDR3 extends over 14 amino acids. CDR1 and CDR2 from the germline V gene are DFQATT and SNEGSKA (reference sequence). The J segment lost 0 bases and the V segment lost 5 bases, leaving 7 bases of the junction unmatched.

There are many counts of this clonotype. V gene TRBV24-1 combines with J gene TRBJ2-4; D may be TRBD2 (7 bases). This CDR3 contains 15 residues. Trimming shortened V by 4 bases and J by 4 bases, and 13 bases separated the two germline ends. Germline CDR1 reads KGHDR; CDR2 reads SFDVKD. CDR3 in DNA: TGTGCCACCAGTGAGGGAGGGGGGATTAAAAACATTCAGTACTTC. Translation gives CATSEGGGIKNIQYF.